This is a list of T cell receptor beta chains from one sample in a study of blood T cell repertoires in COVID-19. Using immunoSEQ multiplex PCR, the repertoire was profiled, and TCRdb retains in-frame clones only, with some absent. The sample lists 90,000 to 120,000 clones, 70% to 90% seen once, with more than 2% in the top ten. Sequencing was performed on peripheral blood. The receptors were sampled from a human donor in a cohort sampled during active COVID-19. The CDR3 runs from the conserved cysteine through the conserved F or W. The order of the fields is J gene, D gene, V gene, clone size, CDR3 DNA, CDR3 protein. A D gene is named only where the DNA matches it firmly. Size is omitted from some rows. Given values are once, few, many or a class for expanded clones.

>TRBJ2-1|TRBD2|TRBV24-1|NA
TGTGCCACCAGTGTGGCTAGCGGGGCCAATGAGCAGTTCTTC
CATSVASGANEQFF
>TRBJ2-3|TRBD2|TRBV3-1/TRBV3-2|NA
TGTGCCAGCAGCCAATTCCCGGGACTAGCAGTCGGTACGCAGTATTTT
CASSQFPGLAVGTQYF
>TRBJ1-1|NA|TRBV5-1|NA
TGCGCCAGCAGCGATCCCGCCCGATCGGACACTGAAGCTTTCTTT
CASSDPARSDTEAFF
>TRBJ2-1|NA|TRBV6-4|once
TGTGCCAGCAGTGAAACCTCTAGCTCCTACAATGAGCAGTTCTTC
CASSETSSSYNEQFF
>TRBJ2-4|NA|TRBV19|NA
TGTGCCAGTAGCCCAGCGGGCCTAGCCAAAAACATTCAGTACTTC
CASSPAGLAKNIQYF
>TRBJ2-5|TRBD2|TRBV4-1|NA
TGCGCCAGCAGCGTGCGGACTAGCGGGAGTGAGGAGACCCAGTACTTC
CASSVRTSGSEETQYF
>TRBJ2-5|TRBD2|TRBV2|NA
TGTGCCAGCGCCGGGACTAGCGGGAGGGGGGGAGAGACCCAGTACTTC
CASAGTSGRGGETQYF
>TRBJ2-5|NA|TRBV20-1|once
TGCAGTGCTAGAGACTTCCCTGCCCAGTACTTC
CSARDFPAQYF
>TRBJ1-2|NA|TRBV6-4|few
TGTGCCAGCAGTGCAGGGGATGGCTACACCTTC
CASSAGDGYTF
>TRBJ2-2|NA|TRBV11-2|few
TGTGCCAGCATAGCCGCGAACACCGGGGAGCTGTTTTTT
CASIAANTGELFF
>TRBJ2-1|NA|TRBV5-1|NA
TGCGCCAGCAGCTTGGACGGGGCCTACAATGAGCAGTTCTTC
CASSLDGAYNEQFF
>TRBJ2-2|TRBD2|TRBV27|NA
TGTGCCAGCAGTTTGACTAGCGGGATTGTCGGGGAGCTGTTTTTT
CASSLTSGIVGELFF
>TRBJ2-3|NA|TRBV6-5|NA
TGTGCCAGCAGCTACCGGAGGGGATCCACCACAGATACGCAGTATTTT
CASSYRRGSTTDTQYF
>TRBJ1-2|NA|TRBV4-2|NA
TGTGCCAGCAGCCAAGATCGAAACGGAAACTATGGCTATACCTTC
CASSQDRNGNYGYTF
>TRBJ2-7|NA|TRBV6-5|NA
TGTGCCAGCAGACCCGGTATTACCTACGAGCAGTACTTC
CASRPGITYEQYF
>TRBJ1-6|NA|TRBV5-1|NA
TGCGCCAGCAGCCCGGGGATCGGTTCACCCCTCCACTTT
CASSPGIGSPLHF
>TRBJ2-7|TRBD1|TRBV28|NA
TGTGCCAGCAGCTCAACAGGGGTCCGCTTCTCCTACGAGCAGTACTTC
CASSSTGVRFSYEQYF
>TRBJ2-4|NA|TRBV14|once
TGTGCCAGCAGCCAGGGGCTAGCCAAAAACATTCAGTACTTC
CASSQGLAKNIQYF
>TRBJ2-7|NA|TRBV3-1/TRBV3-2|NA
TGTGCCAGCAGCTACGGCCCAGGGGCGGAGCAGTACTTC
CASSYGPGAEQYF
>TRBJ2-7|TRBD1|TRBV4-3|once
TGCGCCAGCAGCCAAGATCACAGGGGCTCCGAGCAGTACTTC
CASSQDHRGSEQYF
>TRBJ2-3|NA|TRBV10-3|NA
TGTGCCATCAGTGAGCCAGCGGGCACCACAGATACGCAGTATTTT
CAISEPAGTTDTQYF
>TRBJ2-1|TRBD2|TRBV7-2|NA
TGTGCCAGCAGCTTGACGAGCGGGGTATCCTACAATGAGCAGTTCTTC
CASSLTSGVSYNEQFF
>TRBJ2-3|NA|TRBV19|once
TGTGCCAGTAGTATTCCAGGCCGCACAGATACGCAGTATTTT
CASSIPGRTDTQYF
>TRBJ2-4|NA|TRBV27|NA
TGTGCCAGCAGTTTGGACGGGACAACGCAAAACATTCAGTACTTC
CASSLDGTTQNIQYF
>TRBJ1-3|TRBD1|TRBV6-6|NA
TGTGCCAGCAGGCTGACAGGGGTTGGAAACACCATATATTTT
CASRLTGVGNTIYF
>TRBJ1-6|TRBD1|TRBV19|NA
TGTGCCAGTAGTCTTTCGACAGGGAGCTCCTATAATTCACCCCTCCACTTT
CASSLSTGSSYNSPLHF
>TRBJ2-7|TRBD1|TRBV6-5|NA
TGTGCCAGCAGTCCGGACAGGGGGATCTACGAGCAGTACTTC
CASSPDRGIYEQYF
>TRBJ1-1|NA|TRBV10-3|NA
TGTGCCATCAGTGAGTCGAGGCAGGGGAACGCTGAAGCTTTCTTT
CAISESRQGNAEAFF
>TRBJ2-1|TRBD2|TRBV5-4|NA
TGTGCCAGCAGCCAGCGGGGGGGTTACAATGAGCAGTTCTTC
CASSQRGGYNEQFF